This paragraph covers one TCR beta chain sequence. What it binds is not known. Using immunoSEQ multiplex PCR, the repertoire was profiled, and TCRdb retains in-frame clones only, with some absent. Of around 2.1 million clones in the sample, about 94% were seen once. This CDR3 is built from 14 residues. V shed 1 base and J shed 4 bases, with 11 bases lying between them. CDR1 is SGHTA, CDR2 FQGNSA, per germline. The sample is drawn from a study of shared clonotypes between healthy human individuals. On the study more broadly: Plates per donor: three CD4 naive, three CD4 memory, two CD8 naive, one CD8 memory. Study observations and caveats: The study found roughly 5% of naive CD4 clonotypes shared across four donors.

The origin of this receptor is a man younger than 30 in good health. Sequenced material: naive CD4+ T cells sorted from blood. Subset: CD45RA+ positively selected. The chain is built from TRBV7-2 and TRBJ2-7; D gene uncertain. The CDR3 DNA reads TGTGCCAGCAGCTTAGGACTGCCGAGGTACGAGCAGTACTTC. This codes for CASSLGLPRYEQYF.